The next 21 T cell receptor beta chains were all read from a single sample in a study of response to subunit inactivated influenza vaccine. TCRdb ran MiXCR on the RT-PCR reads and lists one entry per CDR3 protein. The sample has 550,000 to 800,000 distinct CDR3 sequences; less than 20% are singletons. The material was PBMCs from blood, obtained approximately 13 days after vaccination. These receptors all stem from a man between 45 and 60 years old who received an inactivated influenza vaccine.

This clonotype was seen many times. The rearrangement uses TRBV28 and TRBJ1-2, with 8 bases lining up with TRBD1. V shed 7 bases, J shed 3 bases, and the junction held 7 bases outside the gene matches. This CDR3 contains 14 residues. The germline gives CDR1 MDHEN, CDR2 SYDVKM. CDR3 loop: CASTTGVSDYGYTF. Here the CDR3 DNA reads TGTGCCAGCACGACAGGGGTCAGTGACTATGGCTACACCTTC.

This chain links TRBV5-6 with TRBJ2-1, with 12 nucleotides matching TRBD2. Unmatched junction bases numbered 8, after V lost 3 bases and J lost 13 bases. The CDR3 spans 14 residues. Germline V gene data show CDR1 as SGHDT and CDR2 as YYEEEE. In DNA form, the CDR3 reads TGTGCCAGCAGCTCGACTACTAGCGGGAGGCCTCAGTTCTTC. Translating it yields CASSSTTSGRPQFF.

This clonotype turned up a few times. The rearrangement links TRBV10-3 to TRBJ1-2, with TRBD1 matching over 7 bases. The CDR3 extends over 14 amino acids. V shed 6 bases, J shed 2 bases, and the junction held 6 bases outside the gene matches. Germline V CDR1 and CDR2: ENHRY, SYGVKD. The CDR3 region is CAIRVTGINYGYTF. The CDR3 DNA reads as TGTGCCATCAGAGTGACAGGGATAAACTATGGCTACACCTTC.

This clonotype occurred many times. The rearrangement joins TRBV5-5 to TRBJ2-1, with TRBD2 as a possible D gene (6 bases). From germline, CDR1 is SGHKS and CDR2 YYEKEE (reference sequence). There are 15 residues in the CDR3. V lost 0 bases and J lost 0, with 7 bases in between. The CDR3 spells CASSLGGDSYNEQFF. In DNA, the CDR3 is TGTGCCAGCAGCTTGGGGGGGGACTCCTACAATGAGCAGTTCTTC.

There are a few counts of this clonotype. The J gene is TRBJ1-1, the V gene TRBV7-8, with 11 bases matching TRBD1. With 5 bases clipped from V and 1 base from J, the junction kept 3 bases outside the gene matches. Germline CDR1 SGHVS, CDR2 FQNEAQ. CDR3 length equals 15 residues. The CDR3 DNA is TGTGCCAGCAGCGAGGGACAGGGGGGGAACACTGAAGCTTTCTTT. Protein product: CASSEGQGGNTEAFF.

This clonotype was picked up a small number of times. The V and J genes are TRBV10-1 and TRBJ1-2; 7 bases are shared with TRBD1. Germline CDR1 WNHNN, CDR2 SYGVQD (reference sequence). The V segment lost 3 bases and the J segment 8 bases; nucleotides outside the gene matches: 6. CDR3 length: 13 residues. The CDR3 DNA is TGCGCCAGCAGTGAAAGGACAGGTGGCGGCTACACCTTC. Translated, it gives CASSERTGGGYTF.

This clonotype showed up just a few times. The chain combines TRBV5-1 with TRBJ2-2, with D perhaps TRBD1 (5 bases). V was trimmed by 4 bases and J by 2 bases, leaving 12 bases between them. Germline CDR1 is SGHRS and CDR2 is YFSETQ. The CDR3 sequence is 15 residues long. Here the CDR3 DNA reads TGCGCCAGCAGCCAAGGCGACAGCAACACCGGGGAGCTGTTTTTT. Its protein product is CASSQGDSNTGELFF.

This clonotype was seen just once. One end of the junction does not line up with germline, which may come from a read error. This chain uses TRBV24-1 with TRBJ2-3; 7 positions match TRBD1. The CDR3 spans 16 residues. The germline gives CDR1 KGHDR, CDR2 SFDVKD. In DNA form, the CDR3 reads TGTGCCACCAGTGATTTGCAGGGACAGAGCACAGAGACGCAGTATTTT. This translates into CATSDLQGQSTETQYF.

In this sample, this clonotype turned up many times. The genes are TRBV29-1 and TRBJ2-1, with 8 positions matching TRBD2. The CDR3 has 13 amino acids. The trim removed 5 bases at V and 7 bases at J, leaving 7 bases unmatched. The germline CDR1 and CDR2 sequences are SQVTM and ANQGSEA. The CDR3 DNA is TGCAGCGTTTACGGACTAGCACATAATGAGCAGTTCTTC. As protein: CSVYGLAHNEQFF.

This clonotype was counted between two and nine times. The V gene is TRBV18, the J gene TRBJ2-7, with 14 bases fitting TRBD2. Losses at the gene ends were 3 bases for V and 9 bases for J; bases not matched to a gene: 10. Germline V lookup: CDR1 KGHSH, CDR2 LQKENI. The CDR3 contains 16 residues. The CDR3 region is CASSPGLAGDNVGQYF. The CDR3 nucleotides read TGTGCCAGCTCACCGGGACTAGCGGGAGACAACGTCGGGCAGTACTTC.

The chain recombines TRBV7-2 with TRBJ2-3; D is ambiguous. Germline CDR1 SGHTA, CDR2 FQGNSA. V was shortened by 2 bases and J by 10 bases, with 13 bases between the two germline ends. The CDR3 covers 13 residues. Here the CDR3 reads CASSLTRFDPQYF. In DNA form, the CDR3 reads TGTGCCAGCAGCTTAACCCGATTTGACCCGCAGTATTTT.

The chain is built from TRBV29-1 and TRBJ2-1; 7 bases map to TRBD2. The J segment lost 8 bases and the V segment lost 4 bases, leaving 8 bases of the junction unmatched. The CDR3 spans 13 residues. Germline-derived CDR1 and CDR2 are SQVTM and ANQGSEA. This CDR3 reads CSVGGSGRYEQFF. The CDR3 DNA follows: TGCAGCGTTGGCGGGAGTGGTAGGTATGAGCAGTTCTTC.

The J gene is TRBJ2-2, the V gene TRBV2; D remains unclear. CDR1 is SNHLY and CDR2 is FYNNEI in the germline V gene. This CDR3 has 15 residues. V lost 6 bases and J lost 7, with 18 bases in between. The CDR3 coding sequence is TGTGCCAGCAGGAAAGGTCCCCTCAATAGCGGGGAGCTGTTTTTT. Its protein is CASRKGPLNSGELFF.

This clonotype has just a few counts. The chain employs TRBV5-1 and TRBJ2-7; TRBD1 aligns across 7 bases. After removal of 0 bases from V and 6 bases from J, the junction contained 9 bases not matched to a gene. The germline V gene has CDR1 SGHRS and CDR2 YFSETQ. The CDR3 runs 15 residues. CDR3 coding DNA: TGCGCCAGCAGCTTGGGGGACAGCCGGCGATCCGAGCAGTACTTC. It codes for CASSLGDSRRSEQYF.

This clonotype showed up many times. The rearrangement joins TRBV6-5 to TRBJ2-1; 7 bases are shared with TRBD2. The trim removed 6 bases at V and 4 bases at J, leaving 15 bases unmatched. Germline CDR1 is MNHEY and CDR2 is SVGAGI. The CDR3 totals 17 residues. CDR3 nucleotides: TGTGCCAGCAGCTCCTCCCTGCCGGGAGGAGTATACAATGAGCAGTTCTTC. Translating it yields CASSSSLPGGVYNEQFF.

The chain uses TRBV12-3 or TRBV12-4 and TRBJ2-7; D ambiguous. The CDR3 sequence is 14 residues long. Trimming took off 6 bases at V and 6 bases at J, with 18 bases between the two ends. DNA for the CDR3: TGTGCCAGCAGAGTGGGTTTCTGGGAAGCCGAGCAGTACTTC. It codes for CASRVGFWEAEQYF.

The CDR3 sequence: CASTKDRRQPQHF. CDR3 nucleotides: TGTGCCAGCACTAAGGACCGGAGGCAGCCCCAGCATTTT. The chain is built from TRBV12-3 or TRBV12-4 and TRBJ1-5; D unclear. Trimming removed 7 bases at V and 7 bases at J, with 14 bases between. This CDR3 has 13 amino acids.

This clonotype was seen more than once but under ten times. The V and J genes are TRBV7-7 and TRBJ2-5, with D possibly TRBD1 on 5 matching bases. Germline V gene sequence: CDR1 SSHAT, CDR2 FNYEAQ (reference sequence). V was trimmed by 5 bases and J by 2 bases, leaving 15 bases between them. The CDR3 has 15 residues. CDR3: CASSVGLGRQETQYF. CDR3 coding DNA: TGTGCCAGCAGCGTTGGGTTGGGGCGGCAAGAGACCCAGTACTTC.

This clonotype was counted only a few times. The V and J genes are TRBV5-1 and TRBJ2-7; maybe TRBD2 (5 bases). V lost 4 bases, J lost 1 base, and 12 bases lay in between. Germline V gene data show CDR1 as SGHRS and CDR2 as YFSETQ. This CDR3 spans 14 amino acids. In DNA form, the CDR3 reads TGCGCCAGCAGCGTGGCACGCGGGTCCTACGAGCAGTACTTC. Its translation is CASSVARGSYEQYF.

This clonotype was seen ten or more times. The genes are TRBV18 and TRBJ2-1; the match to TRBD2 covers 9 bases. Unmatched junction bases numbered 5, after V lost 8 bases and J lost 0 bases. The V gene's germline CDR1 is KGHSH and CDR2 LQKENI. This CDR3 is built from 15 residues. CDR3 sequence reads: CASSPAGGSYNEQFF. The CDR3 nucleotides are TGTGCCAGCAGTCCAGCGGGAGGCTCCTACAATGAGCAGTTCTTC.

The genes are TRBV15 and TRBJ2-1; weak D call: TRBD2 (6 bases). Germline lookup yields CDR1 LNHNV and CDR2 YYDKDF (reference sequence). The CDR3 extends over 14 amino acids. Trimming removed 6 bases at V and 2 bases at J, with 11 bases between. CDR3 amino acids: CATRKAGPYNEQFF. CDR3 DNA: TGTGCCACCAGGAAAGCGGGCCCCTACAATGAGCAGTTCTTC.